Listed below are T cell receptor beta chains from one sample, sequenced in a study of T cell therapy after organ transplantation. Sequencing used immunoSEQ multiplex PCR; TCRdb keeps in-frame clones, though not all of them. The table records over 45,000 clones, approximately 94% of them present only once. The antigens for these receptors are not known. The source material was CD8+ T cells from blood, sampled before autologous CMV-specific T cell therapy. The receptors here all came from a human patient who had received a solid organ transplant and had CMV disease. CDR3s include the opening cysteine and the closing phenylalanine or tryptophan.

TRBV10-3	TRBJ2-7	CAIKSGGLYEQYF
TRBV5-1	TRBJ2-2	CASSLGRGSGELFF
TRBV30	TRBJ1-2	CAWSVGTLGDFYGYTF
TRBV9	TRBJ2-1	CASSVAVDEQFF
TRBV7-6	TRBJ2-5	CASSLPAGGPSRDQETQYF
TRBV10-1	TRBJ2-7	CASSEGQGGLYEQYF
TRBV15	TRBJ1-1	CATSSGGLGSTEAFF
TRBV5-4	TRBJ1-1	CASSFGQSEAFF
TRBV7-9	TRBJ1-4	CASSTRDRGQNEKLFF
TRBV5-5	TRBJ1-2	CASSFAAGGYGYTF
TRBV7-8	TRBJ2-7	CASSPSPGYEQYF
TRBV11-2	TRBJ1-5	CASSPSGGNQPQHF
TRBV15	TRBJ2-1	CATSRDRGLYNEQFF
TRBV7-9	TRBJ2-5	CASSYTVGLALQETQYF
TRBV4-1	TRBJ1-2	CASSQVDLDDGYTF
TRBV7-9	TRBJ2-2	CASSLGRFPGELFF
TRBV5-6	TRBJ2-7	CASSLDMGLYEQYF
TRBV13	TRBJ2-5	CASSPLGTGGVQQETQYF
TRBV15	TRBJ2-5	CATSIRRGGIETQYF
TRBV9	TRBJ2-2	CASSIYSQGAGELFF
TRBV5-1	TRBJ2-7	CASSQNTAAYEQYF
TRBV6-1	TRBJ1-1	CASTPGAIRTTEAFF
TRBV15	TRBJ2-5	CATSRGQGSETQYF
TRBV27	TRBJ2-1	CASTSDDRGVEQFF
TRBV2	TRBJ1-2	CASRRGAGTNYGYTF
TRBV5-6	TRBJ2-5	CASSSNLAGGPGETQYF
TRBV30	TRBJ2-2	CAWSGPGELFF
TRBV9	TRBJ2-6	CASSVGGTGSPGANVLTF
TRBV18	TRBJ1-3	CASSPPKGSAPGKENTIYF
TRBV4-3	TRBJ1-1	CASSQGSEWMNTEAFF
TRBV14	TRBJ2-7	CASSQEETGREQYF
TRBV27	TRBJ1-1	CASSLSGGRTEAFF
TRBV6-5	TRBJ1-1	CASSYSGTFNTEAFF
TRBV5-4	TRBJ2-2	CASSGDWNTGELFF
TRBV19	TRBJ2-7	CASSMTGEDEQYF
TRBV6-5	TRBJ2-1	CASSYWGGSSYNEQFF
TRBV30	TRBJ1-1	CAWDAVNTEAFF
TRBV21-1	TRBJ2-1	CASSTGTARYNEQFF
TRBV6-4	TRBJ1-1	CASSDSPGDKNTEAFF
TRBV6-5	TRBJ2-6	CATNRDGNGANVLTF
TRBV5-4	TRBJ1-1	CASSLSRDRDQAFF
TRBV5-1	TRBJ2-7	CASSLKQAEDEQYF
TRBV28	TRBJ1-2	CASSPGGGGITNYGYTF
TRBV4-1	TRBJ2-2	CASSQGAGGPNTGELFF
TRBV23-1	TRBJ1-3	CASSLTTGTYGNTIYF
TRBV14	TRBJ2-7	CASSLLAGGTPSYEQYF
TRBV11-2	TRBJ2-1	CASSLTGNEQFF
TRBV29-1	TRBJ2-7	CSVERGRYEQYF
TRBV16	TRBJ1-5	CASSQRKGQGVSNQPQHF
TRBV4-1	TRBJ2-7	CASSQSRTSGSGNEQYF
TRBV28	TRBJ2-1	CASSLVDNEQFF
TRBV2	TRBJ2-5	CASSDMTVAYQETQYF
TRBV9	TRBJ2-5	CASSGFGGALETQYF
TRBV30	TRBJ1-3	CAWSALSGSGNTIYF
TRBV7-7	TRBJ2-5	CASSPGPGSRETQYF